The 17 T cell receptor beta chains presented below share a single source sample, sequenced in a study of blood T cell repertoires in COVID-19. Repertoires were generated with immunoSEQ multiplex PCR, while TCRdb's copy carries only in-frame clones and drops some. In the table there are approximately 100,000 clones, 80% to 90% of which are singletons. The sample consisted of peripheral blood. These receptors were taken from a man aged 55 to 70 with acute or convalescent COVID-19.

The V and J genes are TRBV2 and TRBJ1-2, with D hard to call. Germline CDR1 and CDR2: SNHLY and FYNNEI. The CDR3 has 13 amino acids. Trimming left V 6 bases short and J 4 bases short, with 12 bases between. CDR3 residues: CASSEDGIYGYTF. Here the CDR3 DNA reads TGTGCCAGCAGCGAGGACGGGATCTATGGCTACACCTTC.

CDR3 nucleotide sequence: TGTGCCAGCAGTGGCACTCCGGGACTAGCGGGGGGTTTCTCCTACGAGCAGTACGTC. This sequence encodes CASSGTPGLAGGFSYEQYV. V gene TRBV6-1 combines with J gene TRBJ2-7, with TRBD2 matching 15 bases. This CDR3 is 19 amino acids long. With V trimmed by 4 bases and J by 0 bases, 10 bases remained unmatched. Germline V lookup: CDR1 MNHNS, CDR2 SASEGT.

Here the CDR3 DNA reads TGTGCCAGCAGCCCTGGTGGACCTGAGGGCACCGGGGAGCTGTTTTTT. Translation: CASSPGGPEGTGELFF. The chain has TRBV11-2 and TRBJ2-2, with D possibly TRBD2 on 5 matching bases. Trimming cost V 5 bases and J 4 bases, with 17 bases left between them. This CDR3 spans 16 amino acids. CDR1 is SGHAT and CDR2 is FQNNGV in the germline V gene.

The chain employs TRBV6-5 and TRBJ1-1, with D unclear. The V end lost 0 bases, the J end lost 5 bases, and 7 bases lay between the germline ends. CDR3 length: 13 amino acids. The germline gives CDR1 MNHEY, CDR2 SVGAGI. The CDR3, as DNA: TGTGCCAGCAGTTACTCTGTGGAGACTGAAGCTTTCTTT. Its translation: CASSYSVETEAFF.

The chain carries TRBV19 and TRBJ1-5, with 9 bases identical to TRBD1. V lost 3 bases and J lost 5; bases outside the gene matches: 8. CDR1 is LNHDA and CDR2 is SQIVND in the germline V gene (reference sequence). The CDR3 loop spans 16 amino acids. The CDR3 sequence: CASSITTGGPHQPQHF. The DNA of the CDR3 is TGTGCCAGTAGTATTACAACAGGGGGCCCTCATCAGCCCCAGCATTTT.

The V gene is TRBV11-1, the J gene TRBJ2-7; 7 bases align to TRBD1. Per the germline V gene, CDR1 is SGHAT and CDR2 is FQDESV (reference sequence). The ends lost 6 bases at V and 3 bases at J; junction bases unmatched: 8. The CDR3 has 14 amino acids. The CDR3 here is CASSHSGTVYEQYF. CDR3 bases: TGTGCCAGCAGTCACTCCGGGACAGTCTACGAGCAGTACTTC.

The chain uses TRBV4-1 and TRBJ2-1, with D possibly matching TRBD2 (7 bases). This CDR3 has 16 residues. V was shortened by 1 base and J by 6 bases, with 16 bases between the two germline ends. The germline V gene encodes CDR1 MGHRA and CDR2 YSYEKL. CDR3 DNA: TGCGCCAGCAGCCAAGGGGGGGGCGGCGTTGGCAATGAGCAGTTCTTC. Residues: CASSQGGGGVGNEQFF.

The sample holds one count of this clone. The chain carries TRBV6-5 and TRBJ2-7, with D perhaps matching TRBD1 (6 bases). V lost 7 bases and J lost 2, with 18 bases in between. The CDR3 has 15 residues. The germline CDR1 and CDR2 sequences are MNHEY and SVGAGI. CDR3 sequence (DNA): TGTGCCAGCAAGTCATTGCCCGGACAGACCTACGAGCAGTACTTC. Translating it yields CASKSLPGQTYEQYF.

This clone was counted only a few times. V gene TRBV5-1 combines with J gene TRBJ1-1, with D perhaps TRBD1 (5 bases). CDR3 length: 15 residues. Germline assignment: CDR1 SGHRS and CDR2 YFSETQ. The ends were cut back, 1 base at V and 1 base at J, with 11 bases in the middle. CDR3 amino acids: CASSLPGGSNTEAFF. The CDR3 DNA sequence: TGCGCCAGCAGCTTGCCCGGGGGATCGAACACTGAAGCTTTCTTT.

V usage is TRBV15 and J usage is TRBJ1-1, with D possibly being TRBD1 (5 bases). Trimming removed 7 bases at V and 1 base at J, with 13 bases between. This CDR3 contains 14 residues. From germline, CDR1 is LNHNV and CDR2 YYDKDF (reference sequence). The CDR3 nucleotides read TGTGCCACCACGGAATGGGGGGGGAACACTGAAGCTTTCTTT. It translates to CATTEWGGNTEAFF.

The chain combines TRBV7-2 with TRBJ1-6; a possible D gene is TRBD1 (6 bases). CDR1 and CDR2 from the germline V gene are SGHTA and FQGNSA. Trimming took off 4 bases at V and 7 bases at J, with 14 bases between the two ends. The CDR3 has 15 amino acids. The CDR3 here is CASSSGQGQNSPLHF. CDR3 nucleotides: TGTGCCAGCAGCTCTGGGCAGGGACAAAATTCACCCCTCCACTTT.

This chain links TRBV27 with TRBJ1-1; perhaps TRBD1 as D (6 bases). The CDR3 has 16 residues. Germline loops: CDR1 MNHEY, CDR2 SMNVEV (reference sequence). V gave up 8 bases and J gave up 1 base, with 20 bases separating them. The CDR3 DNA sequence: TGTGCCAGCGGCGATAGGGGGTCCCCCTCGAACACTGAAGCTTTCTTT. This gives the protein CASGDRGSPSNTEAFF.

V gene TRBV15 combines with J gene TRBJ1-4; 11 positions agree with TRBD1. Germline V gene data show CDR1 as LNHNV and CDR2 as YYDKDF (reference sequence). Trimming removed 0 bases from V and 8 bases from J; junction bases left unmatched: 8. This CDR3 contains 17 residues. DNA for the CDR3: TGTGCCACCAGCAGAGACCACCGGGACAGGGGGGGAGAAAAACTGTTTTTT. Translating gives CATSRDHRDRGGEKLFF. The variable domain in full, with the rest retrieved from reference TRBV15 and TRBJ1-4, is DAMVIQNPRYQVTQFGKPVTLSCSQTLNHNVMYWYQQKSSQAPKLLFHYYDKDFNNEADTPDNFQSRRPNTSFCFLDIRSPGLGDTAMYLCATSRDHRDRGGEKLFFGSGTQLSVL.

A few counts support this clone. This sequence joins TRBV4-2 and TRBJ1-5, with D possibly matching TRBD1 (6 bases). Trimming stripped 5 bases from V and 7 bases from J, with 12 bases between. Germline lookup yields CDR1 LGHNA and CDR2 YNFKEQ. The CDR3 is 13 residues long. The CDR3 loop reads CASSNREGQPQHF. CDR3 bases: TGTGCCAGCAGCAACAGGGAAGGGCAGCCCCAGCATTTT.

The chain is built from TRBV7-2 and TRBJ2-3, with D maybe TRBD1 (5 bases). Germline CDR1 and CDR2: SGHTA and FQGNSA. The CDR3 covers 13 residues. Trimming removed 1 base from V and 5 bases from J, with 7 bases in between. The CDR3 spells CASSLVRGDTQYF. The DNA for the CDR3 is TGTGCCAGCAGCTTAGTTAGGGGAGATACGCAGTATTTT. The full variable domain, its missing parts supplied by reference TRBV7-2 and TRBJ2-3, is GAGVSQSPSNKVTEKGKDVELRCDPISGHTALYWYRQSLGQGLEFLIYFQGNSAPDKSGLPSDRFSAERTGGSVSTLTIQRTQQEDSAVYLCASSLVRGDTQYFGPGTRLTVL.

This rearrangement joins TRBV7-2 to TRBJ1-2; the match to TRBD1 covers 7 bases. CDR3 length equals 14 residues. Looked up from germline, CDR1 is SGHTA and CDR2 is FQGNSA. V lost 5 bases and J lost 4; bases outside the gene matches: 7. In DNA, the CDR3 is TGTGCCAGCAGCCTAAGGGACAGACGCTATGGCTACACCTTC. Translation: CASSLRDRRYGYTF.

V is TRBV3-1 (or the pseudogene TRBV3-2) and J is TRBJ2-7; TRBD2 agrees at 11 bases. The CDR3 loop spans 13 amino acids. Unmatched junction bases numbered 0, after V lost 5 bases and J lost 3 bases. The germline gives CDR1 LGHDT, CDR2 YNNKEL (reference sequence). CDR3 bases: TGTGCCAGCAGCGGACTAGCGGGCTACGAGCAGTACTTC. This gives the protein CASSGLAGYEQYF.